This T cell receptor (beta chain) appears in the sequencing data of a study of cytomegalovirus exposure and HLA in healthy donors. About the research overall: HLA-typed donors were the source of approximately 85 million unique TCRs held in an early data release.

General study results and limits: Sequence variants that were highly shared formed a cluster that was likely a sequencing artifact. TCR beta chains numbering about 160 were designated cytomegalovirus-associated.

V dropped 9 bases and J dropped 5 bases, with 14 bases sitting between them. Looked up from germline, CDR1 is SNHLY and CDR2 is FYNNEI. CDR3 length equals 13 residues. Primers included in the PCR were 60 Vbeta and 13 Jbeta primers. TCRdb's table, derived via immunoSEQ multiplex PCR, lists solely in-frame clones and lacks some. The sample lists tens of thousands of clones, just over 75% occurring once. This clone was picked up a small number of times. Its antigen is still unknown. The chain carries TRBV2 and TRBJ1-5, with D unclear. The sequencing input was PBMCs. The origin of this receptor is a man aged 25-45 years in good health and CMV-seronegative. The CDR3 is CASKTEWDQPQHF. The DNA of the CDR3 is TGTGCCAGTAAGACGGAGTGGGATCAGCCCCAGCATTTT.